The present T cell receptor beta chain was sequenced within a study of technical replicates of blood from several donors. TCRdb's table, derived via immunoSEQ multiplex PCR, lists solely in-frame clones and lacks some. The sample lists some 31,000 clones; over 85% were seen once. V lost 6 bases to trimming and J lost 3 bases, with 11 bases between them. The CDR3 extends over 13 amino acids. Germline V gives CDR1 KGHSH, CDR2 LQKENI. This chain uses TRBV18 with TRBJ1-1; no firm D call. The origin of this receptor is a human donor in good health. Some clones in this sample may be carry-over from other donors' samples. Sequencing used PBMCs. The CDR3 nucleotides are TGTGCCAGCTCCCTCGTTTCGGACACTGAAGCTTTCTTT. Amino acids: CASSLVSDTEAFF.